A single sample is the source of the 15 T cell receptor beta chains below, sequenced in a study of blood T cell repertoires in COVID-19. Sequenced by immunoSEQ multiplex PCR; TCRdb stores in-frame clones only, minus some. The sample lists around 100,000 clones, around 87% occurring once. The sample consisted of peripheral blood. The receptors come from a man aged 45 to 65 with acute or convalescent COVID-19.

The chain links TRBV7-2 to TRBJ2-1; D is uncertain. V was clipped by 7 bases and J by 2 bases, with 12 bases between them. The CDR3 is made up of 14 amino acids. Germline assignment: CDR1 SGHTA and CDR2 FQGNSA. CDR3 protein: CASTRSWAYNEQFF. CDR3 DNA: TGTGCCAGCACACGGAGTTGGGCCTACAATGAGCAGTTCTTC.

This chain's CDR3 is CASSRDSNYGYTF. In DNA form, the CDR3 reads TGTGCCAGCAGCAGGGACAGCAACTATGGCTACACCTTC. The rearrangement uses TRBV5-6 and TRBJ1-2; 7 bases align to TRBD1. V was clipped by 4 bases and J by 2 bases; unmatched bases: 2. CDR1 and CDR2 from the germline V gene are SGHDT and YYEEEE. The CDR3 contains 13 residues.

This chain uses TRBV2 with TRBJ2-7; 8 bases are a match to TRBD2. V lost 3 bases and J lost 5; bases outside the gene matches: 6. Looked up from germline, CDR1 is SNHLY and CDR2 is FYNNEI. The CDR3 has 14 amino acids. The CDR3 protein is CASSDDGRDNEQYF. The CDR3 DNA sequence: TGTGCCAGCAGTGACGACGGGAGGGATAACGAGCAGTACTTC. The full variable domain, its missing parts supplied by reference TRBV2 and TRBJ2-7, is EPEVTQTPSHQVTQMGQEVILRCVPISNHLYFYWYRQILGQKVEFLVSFYNNEISEKSEIFDDQFSVERPDGSNFTLKIRSTKLEDSAMYFCASSDDGRDNEQYFGPGTRLTVT.

V usage is TRBV9 and J usage is TRBJ1-2; TRBD1 agrees at 8 bases. There are 15 residues in the CDR3. Germline CDR1 is SGDLS and CDR2 is YYNGEE. J lost 6 bases, V lost 5 bases, and 12 bases had no gene match. Here the CDR3 reads CASRPGFQGAHGYTF. The CDR3 coding sequence is TGTGCCAGCAGGCCGGGTTTTCAGGGGGCGCATGGCTACACCTTC. The whole variable domain, filled in from reference TRBV9 and TRBJ1-2, reads DSGVTQTPKHLITATGQRVTLRCSPRSGDLSVYWYQQSLDQGLQFLIQYYNGEERAKGNILERFSAQQFPDLHSELNLSSLELGDSALYFCASRPGFQGAHGYTFGSGTRLTVV.

This chain uses TRBV7-2 with TRBJ2-1, with 7 bases matching TRBD1. V shed 5 bases and J 3 bases; nucleotides not matched to a gene: 7. The CDR3 runs 15 residues. Germline CDR1 SGHTA, CDR2 FQGNSA. The CDR3 spells CASSQGSGGYNEQFF. The CDR3 coding sequence is TGTGCCAGCAGCCAGGGCTCAGGGGGCTACAATGAGCAGTTCTTC.

The rearrangement links TRBV9 to TRBJ2-2; the D gene is possibly TRBD1 (6 bases). The germline V gene encodes CDR1 SGDLS and CDR2 YYNGEE. CDR3 size: 15 residues. V was pared by 5 bases and J by 1 base, with 12 bases between. The CDR3 spells CASRPGQRNTGELFF. CDR3 bases: TGTGCCAGCAGGCCGGGACAAAGGAACACCGGGGAGCTGTTTTTT.

The chain employs TRBV14 and TRBJ2-2; 9 positions match TRBD1. Germline CDR1 is SGHDN and CDR2 is FVKESK. The CDR3 spans 17 residues. V trimming: 4 bases; J trimming: 7 bases; junction bases outside the gene matches: 13. Here the CDR3 DNA reads TGTGCCAGCAGCCTGGCTAGGACAGGGGTACAAGGCGGGGAGCTGTTTTTT. This encodes CASSLARTGVQGGELFF.

The chain couples TRBV24-1 to TRBJ2-1; TRBD1 matches 7 bases. Germline loops: CDR1 KGHDR, CDR2 SFDVKD. This CDR3 spans 13 amino acids. V was clipped by 5 bases and J by 3 bases; unmatched bases: 0. CDR3 residues: CATSGDSYNEQFF. The CDR3 DNA reads as TGTGCCACCAGTGGGGACAGCTACAATGAGCAGTTCTTC.

The rearrangement links TRBV6-6 to TRBJ1-5; 8 nucleotides agree with TRBD1. The CDR3 is 14 amino acids. V lost 6 bases, J lost 7 bases, and 8 bases stayed unmatched. Germline values: CDR1 MNHNY, CDR2 SVGAGI (reference sequence). CDR3 residues: CASSRTGKGQPQHF. The CDR3, as DNA: TGTGCCAGCAGCCGGACAGGGAAAGGACAGCCCCAGCATTTT.

J is TRBJ1-5 and V is TRBV6-5, with TRBD1 matching 10 bases. The CDR3 is 15 amino acids. V gave up 5 bases and J gave up 5 bases; unmatched junction bases: 6. The germline V gene encodes CDR1 MNHEY and CDR2 SVGAGI. The CDR3 bases are TGTGCCAGCAGTAGGGGGACAGGGGTGGATCAGCCCCAGCATTTT. Its translation: CASSRGTGVDQPQHF.

The chain uses TRBV11-2 and TRBJ1-2; possible D gene TRBD1, 5 bases. Germline V lookup: CDR1 SGHAT, CDR2 FQNNGV. There are 15 residues in the CDR3. V lost 5 bases and J 6 bases, leaving 19 bases between the germline ends. As DNA, the CDR3 is TGTGCCAGCAGCCCCCGTCGGGGGGTTGGGAATGGCTACACCTTC. Its translation is CASSPRRGVGNGYTF.

This chain connects TRBV18 to TRBJ2-3; tentatively, D is TRBD2 (5 bases). The CDR3 consists of 14 residues. Germline V gives CDR1 KGHSH, CDR2 LQKENI. V lost 3 bases to trimming and J lost 0 bases, with 7 bases between them. The CDR3 loop is CASSPGLSTDTQYF. CDR3 DNA sequence: TGTGCCAGCTCACCCGGACTTAGCACAGATACGCAGTATTTT.

This clone has just a few counts. The V call is TRBV7-3, the J call TRBJ1-5; 7 bases are a match to TRBD1. The CDR3 runs to 17 residues. CDR1 SGHTA and CDR2 FQGTGA come from the germline V gene. V lost 9 bases, J lost 0 bases, and 14 bases stayed unmatched. In nucleotides, the CDR3 is TGTGCCAGGAACTCCTTTTTTGGGACAGATAGCAATCAGCCCCAGCATTTT. Translated, it gives CARNSFFGTDSNQPQHF.

This clone was counted once. The chain recombines TRBV25-1 with TRBJ2-3, with TRBD1 identical over 9 bases. The CDR3 has 13 residues. Germline V gives CDR1 MGHDK, CDR2 SYGVNS. V was pared by 0 bases and J by 13 bases, with 5 bases of the junction left unmatched. The CDR3 sequence: CASSEYGTGYEYF. The CDR3 DNA is TGTGCCAGCAGTGAATACGGGACAGGGTACGAGTATTTT.

The J gene is TRBJ2-7, the V gene TRBV3-1 (or the pseudogene TRBV3-2), with 8 positions matching TRBD2. CDR3 length equals 21 residues. Looked up from germline, CDR1 is LGHDT and CDR2 is YNNKEL (reference sequence). The trim removed 1 base at V and 1 base at J, leaving 21 bases unmatched. The CDR3 here is CASSQVTSPLHLAGISYEQYF. CDR3 DNA: TGTGCCAGCAGCCAAGTGACGTCCCCTCTCCATCTAGCGGGTATATCCTACGAGCAGTACTTC.